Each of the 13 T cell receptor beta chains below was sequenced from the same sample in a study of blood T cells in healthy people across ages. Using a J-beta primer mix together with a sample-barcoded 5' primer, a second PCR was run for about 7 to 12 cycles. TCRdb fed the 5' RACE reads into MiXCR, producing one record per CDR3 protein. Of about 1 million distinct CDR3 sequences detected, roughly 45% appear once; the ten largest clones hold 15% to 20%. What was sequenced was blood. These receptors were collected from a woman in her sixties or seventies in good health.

CDR3 in amino acids: CASSHDRNIQYF. In DNA form, the CDR3 reads TGTGCCAGCAGCCATGACAGAAACATTCAGTACTTC. This sequence joins TRBV12-3 or TRBV12-4 and TRBJ2-4; TRBD1 might be the D (5 bases). The CDR3 covers 12 residues. V lost 6 bases to trimming and J lost 6 bases, with 9 bases between them.

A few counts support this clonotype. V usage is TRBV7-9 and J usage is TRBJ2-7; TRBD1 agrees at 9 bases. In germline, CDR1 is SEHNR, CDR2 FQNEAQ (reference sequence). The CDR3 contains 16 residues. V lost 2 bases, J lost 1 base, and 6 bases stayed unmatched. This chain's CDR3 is CASSLISGTGSYEQYF. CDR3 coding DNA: TGTGCCAGCAGCTTAATCTCCGGGACAGGGTCCTACGAGCAGTACTTC. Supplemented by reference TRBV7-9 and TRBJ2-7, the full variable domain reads DTGVSQNPRHKITKRGQNVTFRCDPISEHNRLYWYRQTLGQGPEFLTYFQNEAQLEKSRLLSDRFSAERPKGSFSTLEIQRTEQGDSAMYLCASSLISGTGSYEQYFGPGTRLTVT.

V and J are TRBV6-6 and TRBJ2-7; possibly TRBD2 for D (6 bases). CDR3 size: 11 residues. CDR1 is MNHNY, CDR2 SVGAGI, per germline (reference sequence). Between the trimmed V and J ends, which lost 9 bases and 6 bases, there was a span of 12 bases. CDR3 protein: CASRSGGEQYF. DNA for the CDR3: TGTGCCAGTAGATCCGGGGGCGAGCAGTACTTC.

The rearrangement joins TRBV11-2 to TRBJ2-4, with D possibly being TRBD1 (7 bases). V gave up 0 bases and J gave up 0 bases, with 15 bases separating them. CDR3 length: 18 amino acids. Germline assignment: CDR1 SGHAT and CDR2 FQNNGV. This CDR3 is CASSLDAGGSRAKNIQYF. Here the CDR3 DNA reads TGTGCCAGCAGCTTAGACGCAGGGGGGTCTAGAGCCAAAAACATTCAGTACTTC.

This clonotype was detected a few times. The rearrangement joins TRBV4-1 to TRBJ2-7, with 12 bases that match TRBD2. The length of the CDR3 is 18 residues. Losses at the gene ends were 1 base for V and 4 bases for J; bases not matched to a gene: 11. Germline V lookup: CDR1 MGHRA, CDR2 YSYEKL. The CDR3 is CASSQGLAGGPERYEQYF. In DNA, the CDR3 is TGCGCCAGCAGCCAAGGCCTAGCGGGAGGGCCTGAACGGTACGAGCAGTACTTC.

The CDR3 region is CASSFGQGFYEQYF. CDR3 bases: TGCGCCAGCAGCTTTGGCCAAGGGTTCTACGAGCAGTACTTC. The chain uses TRBV5-1 and TRBJ2-7; D is uncertain. CDR1 is SGHRS, CDR2 YFSETQ, per germline. CDR3 length: 14 amino acids. V was cut by 2 bases and J by 3 bases, with 12 bases left in between.

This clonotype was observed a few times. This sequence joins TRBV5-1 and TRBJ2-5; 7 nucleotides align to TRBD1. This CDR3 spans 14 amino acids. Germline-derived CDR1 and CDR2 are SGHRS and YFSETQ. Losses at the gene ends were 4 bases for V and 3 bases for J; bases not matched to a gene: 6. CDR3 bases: TGCGCCAGCAGCCACCGGGACAGCAAAGAGACCCAGTACTTC. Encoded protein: CASSHRDSKETQYF.

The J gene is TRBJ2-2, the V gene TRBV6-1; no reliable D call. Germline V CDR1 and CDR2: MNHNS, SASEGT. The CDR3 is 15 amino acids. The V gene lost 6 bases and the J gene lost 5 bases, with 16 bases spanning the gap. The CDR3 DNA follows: TGTGCCAGCAGGTACGAGGATATTCCGACCGGGGAGCTGTTTTTT. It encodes CASRYEDIPTGELFF.

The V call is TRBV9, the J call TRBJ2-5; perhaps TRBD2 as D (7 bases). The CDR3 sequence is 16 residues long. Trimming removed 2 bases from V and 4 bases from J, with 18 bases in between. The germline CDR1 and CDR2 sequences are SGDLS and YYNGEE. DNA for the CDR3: TGTGCCAGCAGCGTCGAGGGAATGGGGGGGGCAGAGACCCAGTACTTC. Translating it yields CASSVEGMGGAETQYF.

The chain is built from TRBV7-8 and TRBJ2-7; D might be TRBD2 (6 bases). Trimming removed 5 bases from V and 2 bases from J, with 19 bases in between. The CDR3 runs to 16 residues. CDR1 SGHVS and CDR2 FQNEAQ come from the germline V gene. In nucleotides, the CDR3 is TGTGCCAGCAGCCCCCGAGCAAGGACTAAGCCCTACGAGCAGTACTTC. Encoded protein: CASSPRARTKPYEQYF.

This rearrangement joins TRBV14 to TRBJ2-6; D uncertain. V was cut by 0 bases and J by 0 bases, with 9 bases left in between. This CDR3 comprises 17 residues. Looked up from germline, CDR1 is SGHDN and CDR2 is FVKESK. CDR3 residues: CASSQDFGNSGANVLTF. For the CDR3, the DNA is TGTGCCAGCAGCCAAGATTTCGGAAACTCTGGGGCCAACGTCCTGACTTTC.

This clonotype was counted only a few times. Here the CDR3 reads CASSPREDNEQFF. The CDR3 DNA is TGTGCCAGCAGTCCCCGTGAAGACAATGAGCAGTTCTTC. This chain uses TRBV2 with TRBJ2-1; D is unclear. CDR3 size: 13 residues. The V and J ends lost 5 bases and 5 bases respectively, with 10 bases between them. Germline CDR1 and CDR2: SNHLY and FYNNEI. Drawing the rest from reference TRBV2 and TRBJ2-1, the complete variable domain is EPEVTQTPSHQVTQMGQEVILRCVPISNHLYFYWYRQILGQKVEFLVSFYNNEISEKSEIFDDQFSVERPDGSNFTLKIRSTKLEDSAMYFCASSPREDNEQFFGPGTRLTVL.

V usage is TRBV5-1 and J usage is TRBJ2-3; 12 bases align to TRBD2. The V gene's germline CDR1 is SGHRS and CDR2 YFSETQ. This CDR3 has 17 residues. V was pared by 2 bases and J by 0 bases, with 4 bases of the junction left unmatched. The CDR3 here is CASSFATSGSSTDTQYF. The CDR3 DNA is TGCGCCAGCAGCTTTGCGACTAGCGGGAGCAGCACAGATACGCAGTATTTT.